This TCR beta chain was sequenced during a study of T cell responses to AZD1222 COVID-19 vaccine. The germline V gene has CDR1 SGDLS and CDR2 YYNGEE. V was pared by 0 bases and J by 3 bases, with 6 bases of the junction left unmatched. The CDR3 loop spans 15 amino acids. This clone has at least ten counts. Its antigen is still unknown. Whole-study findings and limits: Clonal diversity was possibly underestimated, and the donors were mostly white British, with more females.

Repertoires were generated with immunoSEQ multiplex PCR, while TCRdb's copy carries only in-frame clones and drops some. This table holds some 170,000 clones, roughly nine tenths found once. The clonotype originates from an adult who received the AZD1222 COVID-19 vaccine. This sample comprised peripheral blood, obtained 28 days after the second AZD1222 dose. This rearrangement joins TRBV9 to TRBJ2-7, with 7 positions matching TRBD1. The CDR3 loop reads CASSVGDSELYEQYF. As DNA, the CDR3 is TGTGCCAGCAGCGTAGGGGACAGTGAACTCTACGAGCAGTACTTC.